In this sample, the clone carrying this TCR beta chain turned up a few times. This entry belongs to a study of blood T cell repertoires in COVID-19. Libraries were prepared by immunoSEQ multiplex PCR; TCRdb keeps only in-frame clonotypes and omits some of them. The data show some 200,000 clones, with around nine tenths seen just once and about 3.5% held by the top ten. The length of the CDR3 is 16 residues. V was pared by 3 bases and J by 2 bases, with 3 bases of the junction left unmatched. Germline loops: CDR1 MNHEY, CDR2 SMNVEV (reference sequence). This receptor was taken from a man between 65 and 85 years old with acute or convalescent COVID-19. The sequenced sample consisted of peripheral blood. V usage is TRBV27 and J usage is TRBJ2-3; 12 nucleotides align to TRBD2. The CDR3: CASSLRTSGDTDTQYF. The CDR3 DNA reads TGTGCCAGCAGTTTGAGGACTAGCGGGGACACAGATACGCAGTATTTT.